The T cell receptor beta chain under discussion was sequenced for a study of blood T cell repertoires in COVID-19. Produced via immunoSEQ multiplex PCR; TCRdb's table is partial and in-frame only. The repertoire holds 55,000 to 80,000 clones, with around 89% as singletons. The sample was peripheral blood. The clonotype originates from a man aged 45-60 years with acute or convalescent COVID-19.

CDR3 in amino acids: CATSGLAGADTQYF. CDR3 DNA: TGTGCCACCAGTGGGCTAGCGGGAGCGGATACGCAGTATTTT. The chain uses TRBV24-1 and TRBJ2-3; TRBD2 agrees at 10 bases. Trimming at V came to 5 bases and at J to 6 bases, leaving 4 bases not matched to a gene. From germline, CDR1 is KGHDR and CDR2 SFDVKD. CDR3 length: 14 amino acids.